This is a list of T cell receptor beta chains from one sample in a study of T cells in Graves' hyperthyroidism and ophthalmopathy. TCRdb re-called the multiplex PCR reads with MiXCR, one entry per CDR3 protein. The table has 550,000 to 800,000 distinct CDR3 sequences, approximately 16% seen once. Material for sequencing was blood. The receptors come from a man aged 18 to 29 with Graves' hyperthyroidism. Both conserved end residues are part of each CDR3. The D gene is left open where the match is weak. Only part of the rows carry a size: once, few, many, or a class if the clone is expanded.

abundance: many; j_gene: TRBJ2-3; v_gene: TRBV7-9; d_gene: TRBD2; CDR3nt: TGTGCCAGCAGCTTAGGACTAGCGGGAAGGACAGATACGCAGTATTTT; CDR3aa: CASSLGLAGRTDTQYF
abundance: .; j_gene: TRBJ2-2; v_gene: TRBV5-1; d_gene: .; CDR3nt: TGCGCCAGCAGCTTGGTGAGCACCGGGGAGCTGTTTTTT; CDR3aa: CASSLVSTGELFF
abundance: .; j_gene: TRBJ2-1; v_gene: TRBV5-5; d_gene: .; CDR3nt: TGTGCCAGCAGCTTAGTGGGCAGGGGAGCAAATGAGCAGTTCTTC; CDR3aa: CASSLVGRGANEQFF
abundance: many; j_gene: TRBJ1-2; v_gene: TRBV29-1; d_gene: TRBD1; CDR3nt: TGCAGCGTTGAAGATATAGGGACAGGGGTGAATGGCTACACCTTC; CDR3aa: CSVEDIGTGVNGYTF
abundance: .; j_gene: TRBJ1-1; v_gene: TRBV7-9; d_gene: TRBD1; CDR3nt: TGTGCCAGCAGAACCAAATACAGGGGGGGGAACACTGAAGCTTTCTTT; CDR3aa: CASRTKYRGGNTEAFF
abundance: many; j_gene: TRBJ2-1; v_gene: TRBV7-8; d_gene: TRBD2; CDR3nt: TGTGCCAGCAGCCCACATCGACTAGCGGGAGAGTATGAGCAGTTCTTC; CDR3aa: CASSPHRLAGEYEQFF
abundance: many; j_gene: TRBJ1-1; v_gene: TRBV2; d_gene: .; CDR3nt: TGTGCCAGCAGCGGGGAGTCGAACACTGAAGCTTTCTTT; CDR3aa: CASSGESNTEAFF
abundance: .; j_gene: TRBJ2-7; v_gene: TRBV5-1; d_gene: TRBD1; CDR3nt: TGCGCCAGCAGCACGGGACAGGGGGCCATCGAGCAGTACTTC; CDR3aa: CASSTGQGAIEQYF
abundance: .; j_gene: TRBJ2-7; v_gene: TRBV5-5; d_gene: .; CDR3nt: TGTGCCAGCAGCTTTCTTGGGATTTCCTACGAGCAGTACTTC; CDR3aa: CASSFLGISYEQYF
abundance: .; j_gene: TRBJ1-5; v_gene: TRBV6-1; d_gene: .; CDR3nt: TGTGCCAGCAGCCAGGGAGAGCCCCAGCATTTT; CDR3aa: CASSQGEPQHF
abundance: .; j_gene: TRBJ2-3; v_gene: TRBV12-3/TRBV12-4; d_gene: TRBD2; CDR3nt: TGTGCCAGCAGTTTAAATAGCGGGAGCTTCGCAGATACGCAGTATTTT; CDR3aa: CASSLNSGSFADTQYF
abundance: .; j_gene: TRBJ1-2; v_gene: TRBV4-2; d_gene: .; CDR3nt: TGTGCCAGCAGCCATGCAGATATCGACGGCTATGGCTACACCTTC; CDR3aa: CASSHADIDGYGYTF
abundance: many; j_gene: TRBJ2-1; v_gene: TRBV27; d_gene: TRBD2; CDR3nt: TGTGCCAGCAGTTTAACTGGTAGCGGGAGGGCCTCTTTGGATGAGCAGTTCTTC; CDR3aa: CASSLTGSGRASLDEQFF
abundance: many; j_gene: TRBJ2-3; v_gene: TRBV29-1; d_gene: TRBD2; CDR3nt: TGCAGCGTTCTCGGGGGGGTCACAGATACGCAGTATTTT; CDR3aa: CSVLGGVTDTQYF
abundance: .; j_gene: TRBJ2-7; v_gene: TRBV29-1; d_gene: TRBD2; CDR3nt: TGCAGCGTTATCCCTAGCGGGAGCAACGAGCAGTACTTC; CDR3aa: CSVIPSGSNEQYF
abundance: many; j_gene: TRBJ2-7; v_gene: TRBV20-1; d_gene: .; CDR3nt: TGCAGTGCCTTAGGTTACGAGCAGTACTTC; CDR3aa: CSALGYEQYF
abundance: few; j_gene: TRBJ1-6; v_gene: TRBV6-1; d_gene: .; CDR3nt: TGTGCCAGCGAACAGGGAAGTGATAATTCACCCCTCCACTTT; CDR3aa: CASEQGSDNSPLHF